This TCR beta chain was profiled in a study of T cell repertoires in cytomegalovirus infection. On the study more broadly: As its CMV epitopes, the study selected recently identified HLA-C-restricted and well-studied HLA-B-restricted targets. Through public TCR beta signatures, both CMV infection and matching HLA type were indicated.

General study points: It was HLA-C-restricted CMV-specific TCR beta clonotypes that dominated the response ex vivo. Identification of carriers of CMV plus the relevant HLA was achieved through cumulative public TCR beta family frequency.

A word on this clonotype: The antigen remains unidentified.

Trimming stripped 4 bases from V and 5 bases from J, with 11 bases between. The V gene's germline CDR1 is SQVTM and CDR2 ANQGSEA. CDR3 length: 12 amino acids. TCRdb re-called the reads through MiXCR, storing one row per CDR3 protein. The sample includes approximately 120,000 distinct CDR3 sequences, 25% to 35% of them seen just once. Sample: CD8+ T cells from cultured PBMCs, taken from culture after CMV antigen stimulation. The genes are TRBV29-1 and TRBJ1-1; D is unclear. The clonotype comes from a human donor in good health (CMV status not recorded). Some clones in this sample may be carry-over from other donors' samples. The CDR3 loop is CSVVVVGTEAFF. In DNA form, the CDR3 reads TGCAGCGTTGTGGTTGTGGGTACTGAAGCTTTCTTT.